Listed below are T cell receptor beta chains from one sample, sequenced in a study of Ad26.COV2.S vaccination and SARS-CoV-2 variants. Using immunoSEQ multiplex PCR, the repertoire was profiled, and TCRdb retains in-frame clones only, with some absent. The profile shows hundreds of thousands of clones, approximately 88% of them singletons. The sequenced sample was peripheral blood, obtained in a trial of Ad26.COV2.S vaccine versus placebo. These receptors originate from a person aged 18 to 59 who received the Ad26.COV2.S COVID-19 vaccine or a placebo. Each CDR3 is given with its conserved first and last residue. Fields, in order: V gene, clone size, J gene, D gene, CDR3 protein, CDR3 DNA. A D gene is named only where the DNA matches it firmly. Size values are once, few and many counts, or a class for expanded clones, and some rows have none.

v_gene: TRBV10-2
abundance: NA
j_gene: TRBJ2-7
d_gene: TRBD2
CDR3aa: CASSELGGNVQYF
CDR3nt: TGCGCCAGCAGTGAGCTGGGGGGGAATGTGCAGTACTTC

v_gene: TRBV19
abundance: NA
j_gene: TRBJ2-7
d_gene: NA
CDR3aa: CASSTWTAAYEQYF
CDR3nt: TGTGCCAGTAGTACCTGGACAGCCGCCTACGAGCAGTACTTC

v_gene: TRBV11-1
abundance: NA
j_gene: TRBJ2-3
d_gene: NA
CDR3aa: CASSSYPDRTDTQYF
CDR3nt: TGTGCCAGCAGCTCCTACCCCGACCGCACAGATACGCAGTATTTT

v_gene: TRBV5-1
abundance: NA
j_gene: TRBJ2-7
d_gene: NA
CDR3aa: CASSLSGGVTYEQYF
CDR3nt: TGCGCCAGCAGCTTATCAGGGGGGGTAACCTACGAGCAGTACTTC

v_gene: TRBV5-6
abundance: NA
j_gene: TRBJ1-2
d_gene: NA
CDR3aa: CASSPVWGLNYGYTF
CDR3nt: TGTGCCAGCAGCCCCGTGTGGGGGTTAAACTATGGCTACACCTTC

v_gene: TRBV5-1
abundance: NA
j_gene: TRBJ2-2
d_gene: TRBD1
CDR3aa: CASSRQTGENTGELFF
CDR3nt: TGCGCCAGCAGCCGGCAGACAGGGGAGAACACCGGGGAGCTGTTTTTT

v_gene: TRBV9
abundance: NA
j_gene: TRBJ1-3
d_gene: TRBD1
CDR3aa: CASSSDPGQGTLGLSGNTIYF
CDR3nt: TGTGCCAGCAGCTCGGATCCTGGACAGGGAACCCTAGGCCTCTCTGGAAACACCATATATTTT

v_gene: TRBV12-5
abundance: NA
j_gene: TRBJ2-1
d_gene: NA
CDR3aa: CASGDRNYNEQFF
CDR3nt: TGTGCTAGTGGTGACCGAAATTACAATGAGCAGTTCTTC

v_gene: TRBV7-2
abundance: NA
j_gene: TRBJ1-3
d_gene: NA
CDR3aa: CASSALADDTGNTIYF
CDR3nt: TGTGCCAGCAGCGCACTGGCGGACGATACTGGAAACACCATATATTTT

v_gene: TRBV19
abundance: NA
j_gene: TRBJ2-1
d_gene: TRBD1
CDR3aa: CASSPPQGAGYEQFF
CDR3nt: TGTGCCAGTAGCCCCCCCCAGGGGGCAGGGTATGAGCAGTTCTTC

v_gene: TRBV5-1
abundance: NA
j_gene: TRBJ2-1
d_gene: NA
CDR3aa: CASSREYGSGQYNEQFF
CDR3nt: TGCGCCAGCAGCCGAGAATATGGTTCCGGACAGTACAATGAGCAGTTCTTC

v_gene: TRBV19
abundance: NA
j_gene: TRBJ1-1
d_gene: TRBD1
CDR3aa: CASSWGTGVNTEAFF
CDR3nt: TGTGCCAGTAGTTGGGGGACAGGGGTGAACACTGAAGCTTTCTTT

v_gene: TRBV18
abundance: NA
j_gene: TRBJ1-5
d_gene: NA
CDR3aa: CASSPGAGQPQHF
CDR3nt: TGTGCCAGCTCGCCAGGGGCGGGACAGCCCCAGCATTTT

v_gene: TRBV7-2
abundance: once
j_gene: TRBJ2-5
d_gene: NA
CDR3aa: CASSLGRLVGETQYF
CDR3nt: TGTGCCAGCAGCTTAGGGAGACTAGTAGGAGAGACCCAGTACTTC

v_gene: TRBV9
abundance: NA
j_gene: TRBJ2-7
d_gene: NA
CDR3aa: CASSAGASASLEQYF
CDR3nt: TGTGCCAGCAGCGCGGGGGCCTCCGCCTCCCTCGAGCAGTACTTC